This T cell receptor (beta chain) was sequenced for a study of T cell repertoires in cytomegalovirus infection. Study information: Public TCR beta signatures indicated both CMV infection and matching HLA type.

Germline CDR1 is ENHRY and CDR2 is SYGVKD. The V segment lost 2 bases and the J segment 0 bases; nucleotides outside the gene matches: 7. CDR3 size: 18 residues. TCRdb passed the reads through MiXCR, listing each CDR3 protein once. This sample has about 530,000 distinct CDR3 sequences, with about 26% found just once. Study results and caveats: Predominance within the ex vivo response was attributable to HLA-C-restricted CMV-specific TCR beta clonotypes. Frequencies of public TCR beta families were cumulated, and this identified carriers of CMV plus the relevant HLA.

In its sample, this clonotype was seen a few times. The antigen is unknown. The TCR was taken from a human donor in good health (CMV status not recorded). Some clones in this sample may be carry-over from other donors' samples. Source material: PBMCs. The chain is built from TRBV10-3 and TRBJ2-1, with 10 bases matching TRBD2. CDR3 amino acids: CAISEAGTSVSSYNEQFF. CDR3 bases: TGTGCCATCAGTGAGGCCGGGACTAGCGTTAGCTCCTACAATGAGCAGTTCTTC.